These T cell receptor beta chains were read from a single sample in a study of blood T cell repertoires in COVID-19. TCRdb's table, derived via immunoSEQ multiplex PCR, lists solely in-frame clones and lacks some. In the table there are about 170,000 clones, around 88% of which are singletons. Sequenced material: PBMCs or T cells enriched from blood (not recorded which). Receptors originate from a woman between 50 and 59 years old in a cohort exposed to, infected with or recovered from COVID-19 (not recorded which). Each CDR3 is given with its conserved first and last residue.

V: TRBV30
CDR3: CAWSGTGGTEAFF

V: TRBV4-1
CDR3: CASSQETGQGFYDSSPLHF

V: TRBV6-1
CDR3: CASSEGLRTGELFF

V: TRBV28
CDR3: CASSRAGSTDTQYF

V: TRBV28
CDR3: CASSPLTGTGSGYTF

V: TRBV4-3
CDR3: CASSQVSGGAVGGELFF

V: TRBV5-1
CDR3: CASSSGTSGGAPDTQYF

V: TRBV28
CDR3: CASSLGQVPEAFF

V: TRBV2
CDR3: CASTARLSGYTF

V: TRBV19
CDR3: CASRHPAGPNTEAFF

V: TRBV27
CDR3: CASSRETGGDTEAFF

V: TRBV27
CDR3: CASSPPGKTNEKLFF

V: TRBV28
CDR3: CASRVQNQPQHF

V: TRBV28
CDR3: CASSLFTRNDRTDTQYF

V: TRBV28
CDR3: CASSLDRDTEAFF

V: TRBV30
CDR3: CAWETGYNTEAFF

V: TRBV7-2
CDR3: CASSFDRGREKLFF

V: TRBV28
CDR3: CASSLGRQGYGYTF

V: TRBV30
CDR3: CAFRISGNTIYF

V: TRBV7-7
CDR3: CASSLPESTAKNIQYF

V: TRBV4-2
CDR3: CASSQGPGETQYF

V: TRBV5-8
CDR3: CASSLEAANNSPLHF

V: TRBV14
CDR3: CASSAGLAETQYF

V: TRBV28
CDR3: CASSLQGVFPGNTIYF

V: TRBV29-1
CDR3: CSVEAVGTSGSSYNEQFF

V: TRBV30
CDR3: CAWTRDSNYGYTF

V: TRBV28
CDR3: CASNTLAGVGDEQFF

V: TRBV7-6
CDR3: CASSPSLAGVTDTQYF

V: TRBV5-1
CDR3: CASSLSSGGSYNEQFF

V: TRBV7-8
CDR3: CATDSHSGANVLTF

V: TRBV6-5
CDR3: CASSYSEQGSGGYTF

V: TRBV7-8
CDR3: CASSFWTGAGQPQHF

V: TRBV5-1
CDR3: CASSWNGGSSYEQYF

V: TRBV6-2/TRBV6-3
CDR3: CASSPGSSHIGDQPQHF

V: TRBV19
CDR3: CASRTSGSYTQYF

V: TRBV11-2
CDR3: CASSPGQVAYNEQFF

V: TRBV5-1
CDR3: CASSLTSGRSGQFF

V: TRBV29-1
CDR3: CSELAGHQETQYF

V: TRBV23-1
CDR3: CASSQRQGVNFQPQHF

V: TRBV7-8
CDR3: CASSLEFGSRGEQFF

V: TRBV18
CDR3: CASSPPYRGRVPREVNEQFF

V: TRBV28
CDR3: CASSLAGRDTEAFF

V: TRBV5-1
CDR3: CASSLSSGSYNEQFF

V: TRBV15
CDR3: CATSGTGGLEAFF

V: TRBV7-6
CDR3: CASSLGSTNYGYTF

V: TRBV5-5
CDR3: CASRFEGNSPLHF

V: TRBV3-1/TRBV3-2
CDR3: CASSQGRGVAEAFF

V: TRBV18
CDR3: CASSPSGDRGNTIYF

V: TRBV27
CDR3: CASSLFGQGAGYTF

V: TRBV27
CDR3: CASSLKVRGKLGNQPQHF